The entry below gives a single T cell receptor (beta chain) sequence along with its context. Its antigen is currently unknown. The CDR3 has 16 amino acids. V was shortened by 0 bases and J by 6 bases, with 17 bases between the two germline ends. Germline-derived CDR1 and CDR2 are DFQATT and SNEGSKA (reference sequence). The data derive from a study of CD8 T cells in ankylosing spondylitis. The TCR beta libraries were generated through quantitative 5'-RACE incorporating molecular barcodes. TCRdb ran MiXCR on the 5' RACE reads and lists one entry per CDR3 protein. The sample holds over 200,000 distinct CDR3 sequences, 15% to 20% seen once. Study results and limitations: Some motif variants had been reported before (in reactive arthritis synovial fluid and blood). Characteristic, it appeared, of ankylosing spondylitis blood was a TCR beta motif of roughly eight highly homologous variants.

The sequence was collected from a male donor with ankylosing spondylitis. What was sequenced was blood, either unsorted or a sorted T cell fraction (not recorded which). The chain combines TRBV20-1 with TRBJ2-2; tentatively, D is TRBD1 (5 bases). The CDR3 region has the DNA TGCAGTGCTAGAGATGGGGTGTGGATAGGGGCCGGGGAGCTGTTTTTT. Translation: CSARDGVWIGAGELFF.